This T cell receptor beta chain was identified in a study of cytomegalovirus exposure and HLA in healthy donors. The PCR made use of 60 Vbeta and 13 Jbeta primers. The method was immunoSEQ multiplex PCR; TCRdb's version includes in-frame clones alone and lacks a portion of them. The table lists 150,000 to 200,000 clones, approximately 67% of them singletons, with around 4.5% in the top ten. The germline V gene encodes CDR1 MNHNS and CDR2 SASEGT. The CDR3 runs to 14 residues. V dropped 6 bases and J dropped 8 bases, with 19 bases sitting between them. The sequence was obtained from a woman aged 18 to 35 in good health and CMV-seropositive. The rearrangement joins TRBV6-1 to TRBJ1-1; TRBD1 might be the D (5 bases). The sample comprised PBMCs. In DNA, the CDR3 is TGTGCCAGCAGGACTACGGTCTTGGGGGGAGAAGCTTTCTTT. This translates into CASRTTVLGGEAFF.